This TCR beta chain emerged from a study of control samples from healthy donors and cancer patients (TCRdb year 2020). Libraries were prepared through the immunoSEQ multiplex PCR assay. This immuneACCESS table, as held by TCRdb, lists in-frame sequences with V and J called but not all clones. Of the missing ones, under half trace to an unresolved V gene in checked studies; the others have no known cause. For this sample the table gives around 12,000 clones, of which approximately 93% were detected only once. The ten largest clones capture 13% to 15% of the sample. Looking up the germline V gene (reference sequence) yields CDR1 SGHNT and CDR2 YYREEE. Spanning cysteine to phenylalanine, the CDR3 consists of 17 amino acids. Only CDR3 DNA is held: 51 bases, read in frame from base 1. Ends trimmed: V by 3 bases, J by 0 bases; bases unmatched to a gene: 6. With regard to this clone: Its target antigen remains unknown. Per-nucleotide qualities are absent, and no much larger clonotype sits a single base away.

The specimen was PBMCs. The sequence was collected from a man aged 80 or over with lung cancer. The sequence links TRBV5-4 to TRBJ2-6, with 7 bases in between that match TRBD1. The CDR3 loop reads CASSWGQSSSGANVLTF. The sequenced DNA: TGTGCCAGCAGCTGGGGACAGTCGAGCTCTGGGGCCAACGTCCTGACTTTC.